The table lists the clone carrying this TCR beta chain with a few counts. Its cognate antigen is unknown. The data originate from a study of blood T cells in healthy people across ages. The authors ran a second PCR of about 7 to 12 cycles using a sample-barcoded 5' primer and a J-beta primer mix. A template-switch adaptor with 12 random nucleotides tagged each cDNA molecule. TCRdb re-analysed the 5' RACE reads in MiXCR, keeping a single row per CDR3 protein. The table shows 920,000 or so distinct CDR3 sequences, with under 45% occurring only once. Germline CDR1 MNHNS, CDR2 SASEGT. V shed 6 bases and J shed 0 bases, with 14 bases lying between them. The CDR3 contains 15 residues. Overall study results and limits: There was no known CMV status for donors, so expanded clonotype changes were possibly confounded.

The study isolated at least 7 million PBMCs from each sample. Sequencing used blood. The origin of this receptor is a woman aged 60-75 years in good health. The V gene is TRBV6-1, the J gene TRBJ1-2; D is uncertain. The CDR3 loop is CASSREDGANYGYTF. CDR3 bases: TGTGCCAGCAGCAGAGAGGACGGAGCTAACTATGGCTACACCTTC.